Included here is one T cell receptor beta chain sequence, with context. Its specificity is unknown. This record belongs to a study of graft-versus-host responses after intestinal transplantation. Study overall: Recipients across the board were started on anti-thymocyte globulin induction, then kept on tacrolimus and steroids for about 3 years. Study-level points and caveats: GvH clones appeared in recipient marrow, some first in ileum or blood. An association linked early post-transplant HvG declines with peak circulating GvH clone levels. Individuals who had graft-donor T cell macrochimerism had allografts that showed high graft-versus-host to host-versus-graft clonal ratios.

Using immunoSEQ multiplex PCR, the repertoire was profiled, and TCRdb retains in-frame clones only, with some absent. The sample records tens of thousands of clones, less than 95% being singletons. Trimming removed 11 bases at V and 10 bases at J, with 26 bases between. From germline, CDR1 is LNHDA and CDR2 SQIVND (reference sequence). This CDR3 region has 15 residues. This chain connects TRBV19 to TRBJ1-4, with D tentatively TRBD1 (6 bases). The starting material was PBMCs, obtained roughly 660 days after intestinal transplant. This clonotype was sampled from a human patient who received an intestinal transplant, so some T cells may come from the graft donor. The CDR3 protein is CACGWKVAGGGKLFF. CDR3 DNA sequence: TGTGCCTGCGGGTGGAAGGTGGCAGGAGGGGGAAAACTGTTTTTT. The complete variable domain, with remaining parts taken from reference TRBV19 and TRBJ1-4, reads DGGITQSPKYLFRKEGQNVTLSCEQNLNHDAMYWYRQDPGQGLRLIYYSQIVNDFQKGDIAEGYSVSREKKESFPLTVTSAQKNPTAFYLCACGWKVAGGGKLFFGSGTQLSVL.